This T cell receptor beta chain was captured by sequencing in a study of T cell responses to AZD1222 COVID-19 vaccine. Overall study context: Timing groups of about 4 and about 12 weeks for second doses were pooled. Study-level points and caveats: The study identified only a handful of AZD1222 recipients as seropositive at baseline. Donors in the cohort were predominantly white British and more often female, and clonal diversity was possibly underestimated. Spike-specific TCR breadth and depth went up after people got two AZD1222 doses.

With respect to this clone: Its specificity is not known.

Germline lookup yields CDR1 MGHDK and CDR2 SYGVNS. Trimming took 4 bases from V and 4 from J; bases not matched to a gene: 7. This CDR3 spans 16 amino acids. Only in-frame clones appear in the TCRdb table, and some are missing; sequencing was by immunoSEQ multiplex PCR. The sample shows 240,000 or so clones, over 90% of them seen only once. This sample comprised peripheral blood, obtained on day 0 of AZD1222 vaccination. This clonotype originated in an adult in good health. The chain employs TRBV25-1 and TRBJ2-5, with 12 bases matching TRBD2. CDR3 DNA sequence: TGTGCCAGCAGTGGGCCTAGCGGGGGGGCCGGAGAGACCCAGTACTTC. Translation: CASSGPSGGAGETQYF. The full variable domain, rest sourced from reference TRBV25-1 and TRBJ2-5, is EADIYQTPRYLVIGTGKKITLECSQTMGHDKMYWYQQDPGMELHLIHYSYGVNSTEKGDLSSESTVSRIRTEHFPLTLESARPSHTSQYLCASSGPSGGAGETQYFGPGTRLLVL.